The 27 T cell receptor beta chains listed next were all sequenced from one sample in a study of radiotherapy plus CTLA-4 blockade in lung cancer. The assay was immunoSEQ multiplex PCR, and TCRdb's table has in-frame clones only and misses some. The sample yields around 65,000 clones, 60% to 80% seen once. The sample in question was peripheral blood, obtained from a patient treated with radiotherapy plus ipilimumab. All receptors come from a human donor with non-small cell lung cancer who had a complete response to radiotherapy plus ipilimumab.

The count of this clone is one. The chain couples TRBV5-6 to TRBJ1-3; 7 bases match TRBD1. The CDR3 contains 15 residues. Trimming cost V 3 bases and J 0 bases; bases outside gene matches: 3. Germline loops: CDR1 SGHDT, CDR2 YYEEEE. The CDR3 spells CASSYRGPSGNTIYF. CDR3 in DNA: TGTGCCAGCAGCTACAGGGGCCCCTCTGGAAACACCATATATTTT.

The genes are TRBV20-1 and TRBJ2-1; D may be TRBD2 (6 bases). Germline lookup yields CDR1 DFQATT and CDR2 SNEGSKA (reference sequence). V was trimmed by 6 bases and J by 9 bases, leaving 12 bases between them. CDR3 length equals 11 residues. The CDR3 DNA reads TGCAGTGCCCAGTATAGCGGTGAGCAGTTCTTC. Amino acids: CSAQYSGEQFF.

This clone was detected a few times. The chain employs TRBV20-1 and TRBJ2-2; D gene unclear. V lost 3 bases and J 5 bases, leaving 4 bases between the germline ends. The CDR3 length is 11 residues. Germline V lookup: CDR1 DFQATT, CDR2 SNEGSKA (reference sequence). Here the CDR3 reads CSARRTGELFF. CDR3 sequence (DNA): TGCAGTGCTAGGCGGACCGGGGAGCTGTTTTTT.

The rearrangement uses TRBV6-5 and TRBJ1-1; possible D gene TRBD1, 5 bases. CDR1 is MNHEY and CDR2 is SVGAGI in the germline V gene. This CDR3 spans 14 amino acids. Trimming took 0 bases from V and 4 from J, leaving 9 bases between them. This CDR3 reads CASSYSQGLTEAFF. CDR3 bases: TGTGCCAGCAGTTACTCGCAGGGCCTCACTGAAGCTTTCTTT.

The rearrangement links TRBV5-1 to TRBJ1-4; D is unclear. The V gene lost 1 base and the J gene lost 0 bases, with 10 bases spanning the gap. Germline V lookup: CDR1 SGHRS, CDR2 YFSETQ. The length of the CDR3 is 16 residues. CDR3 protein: CASSLYGYSTNEKLFF. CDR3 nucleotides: TGCGCCAGCAGCTTGTACGGATACTCAACTAATGAAAAACTGTTTTTT.

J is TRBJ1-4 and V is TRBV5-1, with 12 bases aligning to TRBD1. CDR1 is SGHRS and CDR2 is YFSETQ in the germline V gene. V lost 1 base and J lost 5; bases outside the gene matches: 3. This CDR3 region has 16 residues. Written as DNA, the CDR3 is TGCGCCAGCAGCTTGTTTGGGACAGGGGGCAATGAAAAACTGTTTTTT. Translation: CASSLFGTGGNEKLFF.

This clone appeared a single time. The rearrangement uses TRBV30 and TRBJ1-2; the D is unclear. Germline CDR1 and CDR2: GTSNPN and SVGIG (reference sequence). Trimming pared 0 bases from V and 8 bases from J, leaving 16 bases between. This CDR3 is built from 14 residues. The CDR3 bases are TGTGCCTGGAGTGTACTTGGGTTCTCGTCGGGCTACACCTTC. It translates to CAWSVLGFSSGYTF.

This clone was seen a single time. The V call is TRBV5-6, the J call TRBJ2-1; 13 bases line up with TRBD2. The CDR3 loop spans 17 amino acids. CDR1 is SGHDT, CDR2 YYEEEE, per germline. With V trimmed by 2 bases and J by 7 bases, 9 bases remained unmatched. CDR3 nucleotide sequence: TGTGCCAGCAGCTTTAATGCACTAGCGGGAGGGCCTAATGAGCAGTTCTTC. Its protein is CASSFNALAGGPNEQFF.

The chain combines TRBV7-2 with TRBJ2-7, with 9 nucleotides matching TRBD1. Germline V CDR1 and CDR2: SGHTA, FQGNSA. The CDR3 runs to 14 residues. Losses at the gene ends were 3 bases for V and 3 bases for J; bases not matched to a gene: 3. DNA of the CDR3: TGTGCCAGCAGCTTCGGGACAGGGATCTACGAGCAGTACTTC. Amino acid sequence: CASSFGTGIYEQYF.

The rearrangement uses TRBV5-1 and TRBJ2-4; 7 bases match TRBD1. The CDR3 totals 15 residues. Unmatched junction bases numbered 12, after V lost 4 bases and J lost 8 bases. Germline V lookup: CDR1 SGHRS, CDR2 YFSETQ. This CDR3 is CASSDGTARSDIQYF. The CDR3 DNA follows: TGCGCCAGCAGCGACGGGACAGCGAGGTCGGACATTCAGTACTTC.

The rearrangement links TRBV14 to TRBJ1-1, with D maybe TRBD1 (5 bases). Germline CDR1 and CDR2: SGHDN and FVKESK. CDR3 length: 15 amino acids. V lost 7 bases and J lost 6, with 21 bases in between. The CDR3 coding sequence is TGTGCCAGCAAGCCAAGCCTTGGGACTGGGTCTGAAGCTTTCTTT. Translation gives CASKPSLGTGSEAFF. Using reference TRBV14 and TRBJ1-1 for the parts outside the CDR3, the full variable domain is EAGVTQFPSHSVIEKGQTVTLRCDPISGHDNLYWYRRVMGKEIKFLLHFVKESKQDESGMPNNRFLAERTGGTYSTLKVQPAELEDSGVYFCASKPSLGTGSEAFFGQGTRLTVV.

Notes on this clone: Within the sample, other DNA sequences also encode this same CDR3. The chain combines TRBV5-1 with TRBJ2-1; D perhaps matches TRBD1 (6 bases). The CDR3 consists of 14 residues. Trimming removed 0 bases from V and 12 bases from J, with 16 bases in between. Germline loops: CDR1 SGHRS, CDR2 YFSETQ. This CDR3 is CASSLVAGAGGQFF. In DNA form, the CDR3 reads TGCGCCAGCAGCTTGGTTGCAGGGGCGGGTGGGCAGTTCTTC.

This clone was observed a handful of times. In DNA, the CDR3 is TGTGCCAGCAGCTTACCCGCCGTGGGAGCTGAAGCTTTCTTT. Protein product: CASSLPAVGAEAFF. The gene calls are TRBV11-2 and TRBJ1-1; D ambiguous. Trimming stripped 2 bases from V and 6 bases from J, with 13 bases between. There are 14 residues in the CDR3. Germline V gene sequence: CDR1 SGHAT, CDR2 FQNNGV.

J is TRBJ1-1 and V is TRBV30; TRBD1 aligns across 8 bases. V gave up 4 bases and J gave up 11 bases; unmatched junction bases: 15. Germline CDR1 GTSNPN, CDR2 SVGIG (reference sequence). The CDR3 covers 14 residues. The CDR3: CAWKKGQVNGGAFF. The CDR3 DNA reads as TGTGCCTGGAAGAAGGGACAGGTTAACGGGGGGGCTTTCTTT.

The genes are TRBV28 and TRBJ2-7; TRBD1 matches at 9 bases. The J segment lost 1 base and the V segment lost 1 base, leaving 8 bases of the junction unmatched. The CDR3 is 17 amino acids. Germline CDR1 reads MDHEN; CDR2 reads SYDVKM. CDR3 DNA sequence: TGTGCCAGCAGTTTATATGGAACCGGGACAGGGTCCTACGAGCAGTACTTC. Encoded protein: CASSLYGTGTGSYEQYF.

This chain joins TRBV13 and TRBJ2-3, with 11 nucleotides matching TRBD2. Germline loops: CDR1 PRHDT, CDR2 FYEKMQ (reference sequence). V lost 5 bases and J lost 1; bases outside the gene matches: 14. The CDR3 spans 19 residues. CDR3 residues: CASSPTWGLAVSGTDTQYF. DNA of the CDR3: TGTGCCAGCAGCCCCACGTGGGGACTAGCGGTTTCGGGCACAGATACGCAGTATTTT.

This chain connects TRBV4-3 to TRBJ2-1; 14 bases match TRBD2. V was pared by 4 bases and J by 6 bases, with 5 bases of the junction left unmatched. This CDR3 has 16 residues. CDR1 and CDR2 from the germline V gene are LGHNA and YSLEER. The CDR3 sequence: CASSPRLAGGGNEQFF. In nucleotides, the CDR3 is TGCGCCAGCAGCCCCAGACTAGCGGGAGGGGGCAATGAGCAGTTCTTC.

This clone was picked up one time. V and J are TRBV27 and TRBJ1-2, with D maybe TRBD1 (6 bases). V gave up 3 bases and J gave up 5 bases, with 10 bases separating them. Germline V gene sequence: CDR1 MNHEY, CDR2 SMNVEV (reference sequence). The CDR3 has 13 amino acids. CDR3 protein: CASSFNREYGYTF. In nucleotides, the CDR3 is TGTGCCAGCAGTTTTAACAGGGAATATGGCTACACCTTC.

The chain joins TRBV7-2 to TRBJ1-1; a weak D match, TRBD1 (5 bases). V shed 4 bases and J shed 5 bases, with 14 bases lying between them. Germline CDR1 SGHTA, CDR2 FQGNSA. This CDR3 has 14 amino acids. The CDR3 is CASSSDLGATEAFF. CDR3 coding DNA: TGTGCCAGCAGCTCCGATTTAGGGGCAACTGAAGCTTTCTTT.

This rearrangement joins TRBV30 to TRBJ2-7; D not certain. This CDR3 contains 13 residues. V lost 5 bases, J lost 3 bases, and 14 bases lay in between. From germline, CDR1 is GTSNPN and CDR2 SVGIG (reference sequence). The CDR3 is CAWGYTASYEQYV. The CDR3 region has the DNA TGTGCCTGGGGCTATACAGCGAGCTACGAGCAGTACGTC.

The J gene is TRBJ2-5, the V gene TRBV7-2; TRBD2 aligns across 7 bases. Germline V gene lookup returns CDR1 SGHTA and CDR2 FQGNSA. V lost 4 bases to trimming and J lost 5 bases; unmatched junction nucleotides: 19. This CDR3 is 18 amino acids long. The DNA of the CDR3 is TGTGCCAGCAGCTCTAGCGGCCAGAGATGGGTACGTCCTGAGACCCAGTACTTC. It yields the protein CASSSSGQRWVRPETQYF.

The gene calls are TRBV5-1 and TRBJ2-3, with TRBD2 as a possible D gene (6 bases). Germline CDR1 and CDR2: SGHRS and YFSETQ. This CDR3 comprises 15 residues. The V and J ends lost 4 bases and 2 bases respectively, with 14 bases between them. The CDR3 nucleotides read TGCGCCAGCAGCGGAAATAGCGGCTTCACAGATACGCAGTATTTT. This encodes CASSGNSGFTDTQYF.

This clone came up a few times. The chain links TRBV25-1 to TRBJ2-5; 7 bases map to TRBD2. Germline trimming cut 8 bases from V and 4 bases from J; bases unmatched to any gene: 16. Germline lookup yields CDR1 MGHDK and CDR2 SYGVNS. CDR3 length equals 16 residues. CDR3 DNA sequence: TGTGCCAGCGAACGAACAGCTAGCGGAAGTAGAGAGACCCAGTACTTC. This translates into CASERTASGSRETQYF.

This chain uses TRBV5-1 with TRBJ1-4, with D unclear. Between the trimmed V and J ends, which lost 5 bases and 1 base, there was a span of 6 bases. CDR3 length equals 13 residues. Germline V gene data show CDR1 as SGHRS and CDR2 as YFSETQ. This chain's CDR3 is CASRIQTNEKLFF. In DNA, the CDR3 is TGCGCCAGCAGGATACAAACTAATGAAAAACTGTTTTTT.

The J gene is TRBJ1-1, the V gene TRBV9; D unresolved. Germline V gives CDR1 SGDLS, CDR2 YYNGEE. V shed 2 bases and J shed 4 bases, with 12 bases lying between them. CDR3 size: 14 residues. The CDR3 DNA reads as TGTGCCAGCAGCGTTACGCTCCTGGGCACTGAAGCTTTCTTT. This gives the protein CASSVTLLGTEAFF. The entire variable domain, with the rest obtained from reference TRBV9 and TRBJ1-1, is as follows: DSGVTQTPKHLITATGQRVTLRCSPRSGDLSVYWYQQSLDQGLQFLIQYYNGEERAKGNILERFSAQQFPDLHSELNLSSLELGDSALYFCASSVTLLGTEAFFGQGTRLTVV.

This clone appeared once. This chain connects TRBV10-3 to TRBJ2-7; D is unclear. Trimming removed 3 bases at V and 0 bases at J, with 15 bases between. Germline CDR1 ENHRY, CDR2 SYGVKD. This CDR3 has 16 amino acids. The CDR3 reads CAISDAYKTSSYEQYF. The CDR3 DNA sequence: TGTGCCATCAGTGATGCCTACAAAACCAGCTCCTACGAGCAGTACTTC.

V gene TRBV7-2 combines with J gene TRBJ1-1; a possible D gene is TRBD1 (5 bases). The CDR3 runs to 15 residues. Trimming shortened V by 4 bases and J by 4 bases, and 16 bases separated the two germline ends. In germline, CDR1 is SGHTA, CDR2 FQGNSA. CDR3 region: CASSSQGNGGTEAFF. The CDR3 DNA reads TGTGCCAGCAGCTCTCAGGGTAACGGGGGCACTGAAGCTTTCTTT.